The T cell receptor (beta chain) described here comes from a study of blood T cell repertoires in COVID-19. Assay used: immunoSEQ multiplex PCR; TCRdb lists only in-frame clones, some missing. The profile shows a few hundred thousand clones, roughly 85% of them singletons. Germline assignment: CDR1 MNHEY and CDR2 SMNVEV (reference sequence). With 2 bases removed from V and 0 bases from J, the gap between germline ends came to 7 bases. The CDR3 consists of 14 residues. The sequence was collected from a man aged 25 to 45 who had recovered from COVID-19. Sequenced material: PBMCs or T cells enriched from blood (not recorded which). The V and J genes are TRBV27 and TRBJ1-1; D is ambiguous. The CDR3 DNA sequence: TGTGCCAGCAGTTTACTTCACATGAACACTGAAGCTTTCTTT. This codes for CASSLLHMNTEAFF.